A single sample is the source of the 8 T cell receptor beta chains below, sequenced in a study of blood T cell repertoires in COVID-19. The repertoire was sequenced with immunoSEQ multiplex PCR; TCRdb's copy has only in-frame clones and lacks some. Among roughly 70,000 clones listed, roughly 79% were seen once. Source material: peripheral blood. These TCRs come from a man in his 70s with acute or convalescent COVID-19.

CDR3 DNA sequence: TGTGCCAGCAGTTATCTTTGGAGCTCCTATAATTCACCCCTCCACTTT. Protein sequence: CASSYLWSSYNSPLHF. V and J are TRBV28 and TRBJ1-6; D remains unclear. Germline CDR1 and CDR2: MDHEN and SYDVKM. V lost 4 bases, J lost 0 bases, and 10 bases lay in between. There are 16 residues in the CDR3.

The rearrangement links TRBV9 to TRBJ2-7, with 8 bases lining up with TRBD1. With 0 bases clipped from V and 3 bases from J, the junction kept 8 bases outside the gene matches. The CDR3 length is 16 residues. Germline values: CDR1 SGDLS, CDR2 YYNGEE. The CDR3 region is CASSVGIGTGFYEQYF. CDR3 coding DNA: TGTGCCAGCAGCGTAGGGATAGGGACAGGATTCTACGAGCAGTACTTC.

This clone was observed a single time. CDR3 in DNA: TGTGCCAGCAGCTCGAACATGGATCAGCCCCAGCATTTT. Translated: CASSSNMDQPQHF. The V and J genes are TRBV7-2 and TRBJ1-5; D gene ambiguous. The CDR3 spans 13 residues. V lost 4 bases to trimming and J lost 5 bases, with 9 bases between them. Germline CDR1 and CDR2: SGHTA and FQGNSA.

This clone was found a few times. The rearrangement joins TRBV14 to TRBJ2-1; 7 bases are a match to TRBD2. The CDR3 is 16 amino acids. V shed 0 bases and J 3 bases; nucleotides not matched to a gene: 5. The V gene's germline CDR1 is SGHDN and CDR2 FVKESK. CDR3 in DNA: TGTGCCAGCAGCCAAGATGCAGGGAGGGTCTACAATGAGCAGTTCTTC. It codes for CASSQDAGRVYNEQFF.

This clone was detected only once. V usage is TRBV5-1 and J usage is TRBJ2-1; 15 nucleotides align to TRBD2. The CDR3 runs 17 residues. Unmatched junction bases numbered 8, after V lost 4 bases and J lost 6 bases. The germline V gene encodes CDR1 SGHRS and CDR2 YFSETQ. The CDR3 nucleotides read TGCGCCAGCAGCACTCGGACTAGCGGGAGGGAGGGCAATGAGCAGTTCTTC. It specifies CASSTRTSGREGNEQFF.

The J gene is TRBJ1-2, the V gene TRBV6-5; 7 bases match TRBD1. The CDR3 runs to 13 residues. Unmatched junction bases numbered 6, after V lost 9 bases and J lost 2 bases. Germline V CDR1 and CDR2: MNHEY, SVGAGI. CDR3 coding DNA: TGTGCCAGTCAAGGGGGCAGGAACTATGGCTACACCTTC. Translating it yields CASQGGRNYGYTF.

This chain links TRBV4-3 with TRBJ2-7, with TRBD1 identical over 7 bases. V dropped 4 bases and J dropped 5; count of bases not matched to a gene: 14. The CDR3 extends over 16 amino acids. The germline gives CDR1 LGHNA, CDR2 YSLEER. CDR3 bases: TGCGCCAGCAGCCCCGCAGAGGACAGGAGGAAAAACGAGCAGTACTTC. Translated, it gives CASSPAEDRRKNEQYF.

V and J are TRBV6-5 and TRBJ1-3; D may be TRBD1 (6 bases). V was clipped by 5 bases and J by 2 bases, with 7 bases between them. CDR1 MNHEY and CDR2 SVGAGI come from the germline V gene. The CDR3 covers 13 residues. CDR3 nucleotides: TGTGCCAGCAGTCAGGGGACTGGAAACACCATATATTTT. This sequence encodes CASSQGTGNTIYF.